This TCR beta chain was captured in a study of T cell responses to AZD1222 COVID-19 vaccine (dated by TCRdb to 2020 to 2023). Regarding the complete study: AZD1222 recipients whose second dose came at about 4 weeks and those whose second dose came at about 12 weeks were combined into one group, since spike-specific TCR depth and breadth did not differ between the two schedules. Enrollment into the trials was organized by age into subgroups of 18-55, 56-69 and 70-plus years, and those subgroups contained approximately 160, 26 and 62 TCR-sequenced participants, respectively. TCR sequencing covered fewer than 250 trial participants: 200 to 210 given two doses of AZD1222 and 26 given two doses of MenACWY control vaccine.

In the case of this clone: Its target antigen remains unknown. No base quality information exists; no much larger clone differs at one position.

Broad study findings and their caveats: Conclusions about previously exposed vaccinees are limited, since just a handful of AZD1222 recipients were seropositive for SARS-CoV-2 at baseline. Participants were mostly white British and included more females than males, and it was suggested by the authors that clonal diversity may have been underestimated. After two AZD1222 doses, both the breadth and the depth of spike-specific TCRs were significantly higher than at day 0 and than in MenACWY recipients. The 56-69-year group was small, and its depth increase did not reach significance, likely because of low power. The vaccine-associated CD4 TCRs covered the entire spike protein, and the dominant responses fell in regions 160-218 and 743-854. Epitopes outside the regions mutated in the B.1.351 and B.1.1.7 variants were reportedly recognized by nearly half of the unique spike-specific TCRs. Because no samples from the day 14 peak response were available, repertoires could be characterized only after the peak T cell response.

CDR1 is given as MDHEN and CDR2 as SYDVKM, both from the germline V gene. V sheds 10 bases and J sheds 3 bases, leaving 7 bases between their ends. The CDR3, from cysteine to phenylalanine, totals 10 residues. The CDR3 DNA has 30 bases and is translated from base 1. In light of the paper, this sample's time point label describes: baseline before first vaccination. Vaccinee samples were obtained from the UK trials COV001 and COV002, which included a single-blind randomized controlled phase 2/3 trial of AZD1222 (ChAdOx1 nCoV-19) in healthy adults. Trial participant PBMC samples were collected at day 0 and day 28 after the second dose for TCRbeta chain sequencing. The CDR3 regions of human TCRbeta chains were analyzed by immunosequencing. The original pipeline was this. TCRs in the repertoires were compared against a reference library of SARS-CoV-2-specific TCRs that had been generated with the MIRA antigen-specificity platform. Breadth was defined as the fraction of unique TCRs that were SARS-CoV-2-associated, and depth was defined as the fraction of total T cells that were SARS-CoV-2-associated. Using the MIRA data, every spike-specific TCR was mapped to the spike region that the TCR reacted to and assigned to either a CD4 or a CD8 class. Log10-transformed breadth and depth values were compared by one-way ANOVA with Sidak's multiple comparisons tests. Sourced from immuneACCESS, this table was stored by TCRdb with only in-frame sequences that have V and J called. A share of the clones is absent; for the studies checked, an unresolved V gene accounts for under half, and the remainder has no known explanation. V, J and clone size are taken as reported in that table, and D and trimming were inferred from the DNA itself. The sample profile shows 180,000 or so clones; 94% of them were found once. Approximately 0.6% of the sample goes to the ten largest clones.

The sample in question was peripheral blood, obtained on day 0 of AZD1222 vaccination. The TCR sequence derives from an adult in good health. The V gene is TRBV28 and the J gene is TRBJ2-7; no confident D gene assignment can be made. The encoded CDR3 is CATWYYEQYF. The bases are TGTGCCACTTGGTACTACGAGCAGTACTTC.